This T cell receptor (beta chain) was retrieved from a study of cytomegalovirus exposure and HLA in healthy donors. V was clipped by 5 bases and J by 11 bases; unmatched bases: 11. CDR1 and CDR2 (germline): MNHEY, SMNVEV (reference sequence). The length of the CDR3 is 14 residues. 13 Jbeta primers and 60 Vbeta primers were used for the PCR. Profiled with immunoSEQ multiplex PCR; TCRdb holds only in-frame clones, not every one. Its table records 100,000 to 150,000 clones. Sequenced material: PBMCs. The TCR originated in a man younger than 35 in good health and CMV-seronegative. This chain uses TRBV27 with TRBJ2-5; 10 nucleotides match TRBD1. In nucleotides, the CDR3 is TGTGCCAGCAGTCCAGGCGACAGGGGGCGTCGTCAGTACTTC. Translating it yields CASSPGDRGRRQYF.